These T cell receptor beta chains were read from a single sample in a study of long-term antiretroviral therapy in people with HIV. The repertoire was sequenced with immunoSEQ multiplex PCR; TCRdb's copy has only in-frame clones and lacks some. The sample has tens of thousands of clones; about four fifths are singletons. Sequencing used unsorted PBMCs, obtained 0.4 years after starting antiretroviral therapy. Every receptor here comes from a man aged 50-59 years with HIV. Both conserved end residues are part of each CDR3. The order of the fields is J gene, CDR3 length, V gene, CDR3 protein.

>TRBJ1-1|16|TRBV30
CAWTRGTGVANTEAFF
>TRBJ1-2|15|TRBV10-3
CAITALAESNYGYTF
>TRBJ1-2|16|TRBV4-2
CASSQGIEGQNYGYTF
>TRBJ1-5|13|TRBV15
CATSRNPLEPQHF
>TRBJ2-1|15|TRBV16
CASSQDFGGDNEQFF
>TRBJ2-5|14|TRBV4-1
CASSQDGGTETQYF
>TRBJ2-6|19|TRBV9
CASSVGQGALTTGANVLTF
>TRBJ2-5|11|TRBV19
CASSSGETQYF
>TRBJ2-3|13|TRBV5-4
CASRNPPTDTQYF
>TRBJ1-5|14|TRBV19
CASSTAGENQPQHF
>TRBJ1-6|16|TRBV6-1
CASSEETGGSYSPLHF
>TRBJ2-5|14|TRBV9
CASSVGGNQETQYF
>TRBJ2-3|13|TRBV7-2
CASSLGRGDTQYF
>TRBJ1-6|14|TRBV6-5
CASSYDPVSSPLHF
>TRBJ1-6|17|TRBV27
CASSPRTGSSYNSPLHF
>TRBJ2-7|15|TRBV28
CASTSDRSRSYEQYF
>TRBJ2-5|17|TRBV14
CASSPGLAGGPRETQYF
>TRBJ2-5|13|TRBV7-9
CASSPEGGETQYF
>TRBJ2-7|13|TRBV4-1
CASSQVWGSEQYF
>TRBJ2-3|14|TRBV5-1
CASTFTDRSDTQYF